In its sample, the clone carrying this T cell receptor beta chain was seen once. The antigen is unknown. Time point denoted: newly diagnosed GD, antithyroid drugs for less than 3 months. From RNA extracted from PBMCs, the TCR library was made. The sample originates from a study of regulatory T cells in long-lasting Graves disease. The overall study: Graves' patients who were just diagnosed had used antithyroid drugs for under 3 months. The study's findings and limits: Patients with persistent disease showed a bias toward TRBV28, TRBJ1-2 and TRBJ2-5.

Investigators prepared the TCR beta libraries by applying iRepertoire HTBI primers and Arm-PCR of CDR3 regions. One entry per CDR3 protein, called by TCRdb with MiXCR from the multiplex PCR reads. The repertoire holds some 500,000 distinct CDR3 sequences, with roughly 14% as singletons. J gave up 5 bases and V 4 bases, and 5 bases lay outside the gene matches. Germline lookup yields CDR1 SGHRS and CDR2 YFSETQ. There are 14 residues in the CDR3. These data were also filed under a second study, of T cells in Graves' hyperthyroidism and ophthalmopathy. According to that study: Lactation, pregnancy, other autoimmune disease or uncontrolled infection led to exclusion of patients. Blood samples included most of the expanded thyroid clonotypes exceeding 0.001.

The sequence came from a man aged 30 to 45 with Graves disease. The chain couples TRBV5-1 to TRBJ2-7; 11 bases match TRBD1. The sample was peripheral blood mononuclear cells (PBMCs), taken at new diagnosis, from a patient treated with antithyroid drugs. In nucleotides, the CDR3 is TGCGCCAGCAGCCCGGGACAGGGGGTCGACGAGCAGTACTTC. This gives the protein CASSPGQGVDEQYF.